The next 6 T cell receptor beta chains were all read from a single sample in a study of T cell repertoires in cytomegalovirus infection. MiXCR, applied by TCRdb to the reads, yields one record per CDR3 protein. The data show 700,000 to 850,000 distinct CDR3 sequences, 32% seen once. These receptors have no identified antigens. Sequences were derived from cultured CD8+ T cells from PBMCs, sampled from culture after CMV antigen stimulation. These receptors all stem from a human donor in good health (CMV status not recorded). Some clones in this sample may be carry-over from other donors' samples.

This chain joins TRBV29-1 and TRBJ2-1; D possibly matches TRBD1 or TRBD2 (5 bases each). Germline CDR1 SQVTM, CDR2 ANQGSEA. V was shortened by 8 bases and J by 7 bases, with 15 bases between the two germline ends. The CDR3 has 12 amino acids. For the CDR3, the DNA is TGCAGCCCCAGGGTGGGGACGAATGAGCAGTTCTTC. It codes for CSPRVGTNEQFF.

This clonotype has more than one count but fewer than ten. CDR3 region: CASSSWSQGDYEQYF. CDR3 in DNA: TGTGCCAGCAGTTCCTGGTCGCAGGGTGACTACGAGCAGTACTTC. The rearrangement joins TRBV5-6 to TRBJ2-7, with D perhaps TRBD1 (5 bases). The germline gives CDR1 SGHDT, CDR2 YYEEEE. CDR3 length: 15 residues. Trimming took off 5 bases at V and 3 bases at J, with 18 bases between the two ends. The whole variable domain, filled in from reference TRBV5-6 and TRBJ2-7, reads DAGVTQSPTHLIKTRGQQVTLRCSPKSGHDTVSWYQQALGQGPQFIFQYYEEEERQRGNFPDRFSGHQFPNYSSELNVNALLLGDSALYLCASSSWSQGDYEQYFGPGTRLTVT.

The table lists this clonotype with a few counts. J is TRBJ1-3 and V is TRBV5-8; D is undetermined. Per the germline V gene, CDR1 is SGHTS and CDR2 is YDEGEE. The CDR3 is 14 amino acids. Trimming shortened V by 2 bases and J by 2 bases, and 8 bases separated the two germline ends. The CDR3 loop reads CASSFVLTGNTIYF. DNA for the CDR3: TGTGCCAGCAGCTTCGTTCTGACTGGAAACACCATATATTTT.

This clonotype appeared many times. The chain is built from TRBV7-6 and TRBJ2-2; D perhaps matches TRBD2 (5 bases). Germline V lookup: CDR1 SGHVS, CDR2 FNYEAQ. V lost 2 bases and J 7 bases, leaving 8 bases between the germline ends. CDR3 length equals 13 residues. CDR3 coding DNA: TGTGCCAGCAGCTTACAGGCGGGCGGGGAGCTGTTTTTT. Protein product: CASSLQAGGELFF.

This sequence joins TRBV6-5 and TRBJ2-6; 8 bases align to TRBD1. The V gene's germline CDR1 is MNHEY and CDR2 SVGAGI. This CDR3 contains 16 residues. As DNA, the CDR3 is TGTACCTCAGTCGGTACAGGGGGTCCCGGGGCCAACGTCCTGACTTTC. It yields the protein CTSVGTGGPGANVLTF.

The rearrangement joins TRBV29-1 to TRBJ2-3, with TRBD2 identical over 10 bases. This CDR3 is built from 15 residues. The germline V gene encodes CDR1 SQVTM and CDR2 ANQGSEA. V lost 5 bases, J lost 7 bases, and 12 bases stayed unmatched. CDR3 DNA sequence: TGCAGCGTTTTTTTAGAGCGGGGGGGCCCCTATACGCAGTATTTT. Translated: CSVFLERGGPYTQYF.